Below are 13 T cell receptor beta chains sequenced from a single sample in a study of identical twins. TCRdb re-called the 5' RACE reads with MiXCR, one entry per CDR3 protein. The table has around 480,000 distinct CDR3 sequences, 12% to 15% seen once. Separately, the same data were catalogued under a study of yellow fever vaccine responses in identical twins.

What was sequenced was CD4+ T cells sorted from blood. These receptors were taken from a woman between 18 and 29 years old in good health.

There are a few counts of this clonotype. The rearrangement uses TRBV4-2 and TRBJ2-1, with D possibly TRBD2 on 6 matching bases. V was pared by 0 bases and J by 3 bases, with 12 bases between. The germline V gene encodes CDR1 LGHNA and CDR2 YNFKEQ. The CDR3 extends over 16 amino acids. The CDR3 loop reads CASSQEAGGLYNEQFF. The DNA for the CDR3 is TGTGCCAGCAGCCAAGAAGCGGGCGGCCTCTACAATGAGCAGTTCTTC.

This clonotype was picked up a small number of times. This chain uses TRBV11-3 with TRBJ2-2; 8 nucleotides match TRBD2. CDR1 SGHNT and CDR2 YENEEA come from the germline V gene. With 4 bases clipped from V and 4 bases from J, the junction kept 2 bases outside the gene matches. CDR3 length: 14 residues. The CDR3 spells CASSSLAGTGELFF. The CDR3 DNA is TGTGCCAGCAGCTCGCTAGCGGGCACCGGGGAGCTGTTTTTT. Complete variable domain (other parts from reference TRBV11-3 and TRBJ2-2): EAGVVQSPRYKIIEKKQPVAFWCNPISGHNTLYWYLQNLGQGPELLIRYENEEAVDDSQLPKDRFSAERLKGVDSTLKIQPAELGDSAVYLCASSSLAGTGELFFGEGSRLTVL.

This clonotype was counted only a few times. The gene calls are TRBV20-1 and TRBJ2-5, with 11 bases matching TRBD2. V gave up 3 bases and J gave up 4 bases; unmatched junction bases: 7. This CDR3 comprises 15 residues. Germline CDR1 reads DFQATT; CDR2 reads SNEGSKA (reference sequence). The CDR3 nucleotides read TGCAGTGCTAGGGGTATAGCGGGAGGGGTAGAGACCCAGTACTTC. Its translation is CSARGIAGGVETQYF.

In its sample, this clonotype was seen a few times. This chain joins TRBV11-2 and TRBJ2-5; D might be TRBD2 (6 bases). CDR1 is SGHAT and CDR2 is FQNNGV in the germline V gene. The CDR3 totals 18 residues. V was trimmed by 4 bases and J by 4 bases, leaving 25 bases between them. CDR3 sequence reads: CASSSLQGAGLGGETQYF. DNA for the CDR3: TGTGCCAGCAGCTCCCTCCAAGGAGCAGGGCTGGGAGGAGAGACCCAGTACTTC.

This clonotype came up a few times. The chain joins TRBV2 to TRBJ2-7, with TRBD2 as a possible D gene (6 bases). The CDR3 runs to 14 residues. Germline CDR1 is SNHLY and CDR2 is FYNNEI. The ends were cut back, 7 bases at V and 7 bases at J, with 20 bases in the middle. CDR3 region: CASTLVGLGGEQYF. For the CDR3, the DNA is TGTGCCAGCACTCTGGTGGGCTTGGGAGGAGAGCAGTACTTC.

The chain carries TRBV20-1 and TRBJ1-4; D may be TRBD1 (6 bases). This CDR3 region has 12 residues. With 2 bases removed from V and 8 bases from J, the gap between germline ends came to 9 bases. Germline CDR1 and CDR2: DFQATT and SNEGSKA (reference sequence). This chain's CDR3 is CSARSGAEKLFF. The CDR3 nucleotides are TGCAGTGCTAGATCGGGGGCGGAAAAACTGTTTTTT.

The rearrangement links TRBV27 to TRBJ2-3, with no clear D. The germline V gene has CDR1 MNHEY and CDR2 SMNVEV (reference sequence). The CDR3 contains 13 residues. The V and J ends lost 4 bases and 3 bases respectively, with 8 bases between them. CDR3: CASSSPRTDTQYF. CDR3 sequence (DNA): TGTGCCAGCAGTTCGCCCAGGACAGATACGCAGTATTTT.

This clonotype was found a few times. The V and J genes are TRBV11-2 and TRBJ1-3; D perhaps matches TRBD1 (6 bases). The V gene's germline CDR1 is SGHAT and CDR2 FQNNGV. This CDR3 is built from 16 residues. The V end was cut by 2 bases, the J end by 0 bases, with 11 bases between. CDR3 in DNA: TGTGCCAGCAGCTTATTATCGACAGGCTCTGGAAACACCATATATTTT. It yields the protein CASSLLSTGSGNTIYF. Using reference TRBV11-2 and TRBJ1-3 for the parts outside the CDR3, the full variable domain is EAGVAQSPRYKIIEKRQSVAFWCNPISGHATLYWYQQILGQGPKLLIQFQNNGVVDDSQLPKDRFSAERLKGVDSTLKIQPAKLEDSAVYLCASSLLSTGSGNTIYFGEGSWLTVV.

This clonotype appeared a few times. V gene TRBV10-2 combines with J gene TRBJ2-4; 8 bases match TRBD1. The CDR3 covers 14 residues. CDR1 and CDR2 (germline): WSHSY, SAAADI. The junction had 9 bases not matched to a gene; V was cut back by 5 bases and J by 9 bases. This CDR3 reads CASSRQGLGAIQYF. The DNA of the CDR3 is TGCGCCAGCAGTCGACAGGGGCTGGGTGCCATTCAGTACTTC.

This clonotype has more than one count but fewer than ten. V is TRBV6-1 and J is TRBJ2-2, with D possibly being TRBD2 (6 bases). V was trimmed by 6 bases and J by 2 bases, leaving 22 bases between them. This CDR3 has 18 residues. Germline V lookup: CDR1 MNHNS, CDR2 SASEGT. For the CDR3, the DNA is TGTGCCAGCAGCCGACTGCCCACTAGCCGAGTTAACACCGGGGAGCTGTTTTTT. It codes for CASSRLPTSRVNTGELFF.

This clonotype was seen repeatedly, ten times or more. This chain connects TRBV5-1 to TRBJ2-7, with TRBD1 identical over 9 bases. Losses at the gene ends were 5 bases for V and 0 bases for J; bases not matched to a gene: 0. This CDR3 is built from 13 residues. CDR1 and CDR2 (germline): SGHRS, YFSETQ. The CDR3 protein is CASRGQGSYEQYF. In DNA form, the CDR3 reads TGCGCCAGCAGGGGACAGGGCTCCTACGAGCAGTACTTC.

V is TRBV7-2 and J is TRBJ2-3, with D hard to call. This CDR3 is 13 amino acids long. Trimming cost V 7 bases and J 2 bases, with 10 bases left between them. Per the germline V gene, CDR1 is SGHTA and CDR2 is FQGNSA. In DNA form, the CDR3 reads TGTGCCAGCACCCCCCGCAACACAGATACGCAGTATTTT. It is translated as CASTPRNTDTQYF.

This clonotype was counted only a few times. The V and J genes are TRBV29-1 and TRBJ2-1, with 7 bases matching TRBD1. Looked up from germline, CDR1 is SQVTM and CDR2 is ANQGSEA. Germline trimming cut 8 bases from V and 0 bases from J; bases unmatched to any gene: 7. CDR3 size: 14 residues. For the CDR3, the DNA is TGCAGCCTGGAGAGGGACAGCTCCTACAATGAGCAGTTCTTC. Translation: CSLERDSSYNEQFF.